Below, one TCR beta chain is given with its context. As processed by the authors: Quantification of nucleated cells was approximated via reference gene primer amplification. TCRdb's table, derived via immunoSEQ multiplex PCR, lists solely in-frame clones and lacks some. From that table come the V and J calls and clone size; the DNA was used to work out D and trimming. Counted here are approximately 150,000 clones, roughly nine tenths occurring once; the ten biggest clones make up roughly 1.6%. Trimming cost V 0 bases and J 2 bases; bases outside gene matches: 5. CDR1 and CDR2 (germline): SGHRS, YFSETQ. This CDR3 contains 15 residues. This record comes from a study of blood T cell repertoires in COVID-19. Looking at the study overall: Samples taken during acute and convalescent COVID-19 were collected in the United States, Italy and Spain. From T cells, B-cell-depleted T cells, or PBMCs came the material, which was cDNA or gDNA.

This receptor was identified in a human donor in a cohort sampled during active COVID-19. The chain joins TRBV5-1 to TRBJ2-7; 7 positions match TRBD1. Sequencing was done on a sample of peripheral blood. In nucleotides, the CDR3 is TGCGCCAGCAGCTTGGGCCCGGACAGGCCCTACGAGCAGTACTTC. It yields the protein CASSLGPDRPYEQYF.